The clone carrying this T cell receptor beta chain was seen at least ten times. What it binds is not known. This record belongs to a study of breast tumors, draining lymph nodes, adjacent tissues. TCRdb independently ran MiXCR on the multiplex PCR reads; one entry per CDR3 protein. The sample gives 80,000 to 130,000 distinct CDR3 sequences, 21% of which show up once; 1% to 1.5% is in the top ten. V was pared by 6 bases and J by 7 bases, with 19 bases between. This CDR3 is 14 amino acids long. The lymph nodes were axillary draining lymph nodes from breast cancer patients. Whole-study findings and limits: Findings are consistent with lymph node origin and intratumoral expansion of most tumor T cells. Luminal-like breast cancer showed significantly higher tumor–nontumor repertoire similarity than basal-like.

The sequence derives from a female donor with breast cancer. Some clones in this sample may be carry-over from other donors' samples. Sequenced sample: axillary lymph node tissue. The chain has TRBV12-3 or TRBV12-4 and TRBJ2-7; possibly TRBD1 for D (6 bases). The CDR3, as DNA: TGTGCCAGCAGCCCAGGTACAGGACAGTGGGAGCAGTACTTC. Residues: CASSPGTGQWEQYF.